This T cell receptor beta chain comes out of a study of T cells after yellow fever vaccination. Study-level findings and limits: Detected again after the booster were most primary-vaccination clones, at almost 97% CD4 and 70% to 90% CD8.

The CDR3 runs to 15 residues. Germline CDR1 PRHDT, CDR2 FYEKMQ (reference sequence). Trimming at V came to 7 bases and at J to 3 bases, leaving 11 bases not matched to a gene. Concerning this clonotype itself: Its antigen is still unknown.

5'RACE template switching generated TCR cDNA, adding a universal primer site and UMIs. One entry per CDR3 protein, called by TCRdb with MiXCR from the 5' RACE reads. There are around 120,000 distinct CDR3 sequences in the sample; 12% to 15% occur only once, and around 40% lies in the top ten. The source was CD8+ T cells sorted from PBMCs, collected 5 days after the yellow fever booster vaccination. This TCR was sampled from a young man who received the YFV17D yellow fever vaccine. The rearrangement links TRBV13 to TRBJ1-1, with TRBD1 identical over 7 bases. The CDR3 region has the DNA TGTGCCAGCACCTTTCTAACAGGGGAGGACACTGAAGCTTTCTTT. Protein: CASTFLTGEDTEAFF.